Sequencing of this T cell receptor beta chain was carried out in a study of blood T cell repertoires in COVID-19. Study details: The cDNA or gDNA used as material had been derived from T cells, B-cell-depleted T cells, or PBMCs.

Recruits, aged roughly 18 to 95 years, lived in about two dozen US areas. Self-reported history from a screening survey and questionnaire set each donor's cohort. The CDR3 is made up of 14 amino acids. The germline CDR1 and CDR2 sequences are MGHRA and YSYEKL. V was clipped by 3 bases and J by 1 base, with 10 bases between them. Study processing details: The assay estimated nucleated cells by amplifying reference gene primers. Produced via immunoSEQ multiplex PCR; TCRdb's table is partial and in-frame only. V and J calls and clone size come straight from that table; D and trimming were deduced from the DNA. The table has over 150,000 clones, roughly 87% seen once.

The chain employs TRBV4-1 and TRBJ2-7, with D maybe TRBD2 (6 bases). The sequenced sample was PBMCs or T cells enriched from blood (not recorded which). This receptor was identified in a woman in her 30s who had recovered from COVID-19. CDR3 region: CASSQVAVSYEQYF. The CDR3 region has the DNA TGCGCCAGCAGCCAGGTAGCGGTTTCCTACGAGCAGTACTTC.